A single sample is the source of the 20 T cell receptor beta chains below, sequenced in a study of blood T cells in healthy people across ages. Combining a sample-barcoded 5' primer with a J-beta primer mix, a second PCR ran for roughly 7 to 11 cycles. TCRdb recomputed calls from the 5' RACE reads with MiXCR, one row per CDR3 protein. This sample has 650,000 to 1,000,000 distinct CDR3 sequences, with about half found just once. The sample comprised blood. The receptor set was obtained from an elderly man in good health.

The chain links TRBV6-6 to TRBJ2-7; a possible D gene is TRBD2 (6 bases). V was shortened by 5 bases and J by 3 bases, with 20 bases between the two germline ends. This CDR3 is 16 amino acids long. Germline CDR1 is MNHNY and CDR2 is SVGAGI (reference sequence). The CDR3 here is CASSRGGVHTNYEQYF. The CDR3 DNA is TGTGCCAGCAGTCGCGGAGGGGTCCATACAAACTACGAGCAGTACTTC.

The sample holds a few counts of this clonotype. The chain couples TRBV18 to TRBJ2-1, with D unresolved. This CDR3 is built from 12 residues. CDR1 and CDR2 (germline): KGHSH, LQKENI. Trimming removed 6 bases from V and 5 bases from J, with 8 bases in between. CDR3 residues: CASSFLNNEQFF. DNA of the CDR3: TGTGCCAGCTCCTTTCTCAACAATGAGCAGTTCTTC.

The chain joins TRBV24-1 to TRBJ2-3; TRBD2 matches 8 bases. Germline CDR1 and CDR2: KGHDR and SFDVKD. V trimming: 0 bases; J trimming: 0 bases; junction bases outside the gene matches: 7. The CDR3 sequence is 18 residues long. The CDR3 loop reads CATSDLFSGELSTDTQYF. The CDR3 DNA reads TGTGCCACCAGTGATTTGTTTAGCGGGGAACTTAGCACAGATACGCAGTATTTT.

The chain carries TRBV20-1 and TRBJ2-1; 11 bases agree with TRBD1. Germline assignment: CDR1 DFQATT and CDR2 SNEGSKA (reference sequence). CDR3 length equals 15 residues. The ends lost 1 base at V and 10 bases at J; junction bases unmatched: 9. This CDR3 is CSARAPDRGPWEQFF. As DNA, the CDR3 is TGCAGTGCTAGAGCCCCGGACAGGGGGCCGTGGGAGCAGTTCTTC.

The V and J genes are TRBV5-1 and TRBJ2-3; 7 bases align to TRBD2. Trimming took 5 bases from V and 2 from J; bases not matched to a gene: 5. Per the germline V gene, CDR1 is SGHRS and CDR2 is YFSETQ. This CDR3 contains 14 residues. The CDR3, as DNA: TGCGCCAGCAGGAAGCGGGGTTCCACAGATACGCAGTATTTT. Amino acids: CASRKRGSTDTQYF.

The V gene is TRBV29-1, the J gene TRBJ2-3; tentatively, D is TRBD1 or TRBD2 (6 bases each). The CDR3 spans 14 residues. Per the germline V gene, CDR1 is SQVTM and CDR2 is ANQGSEA. V was cut by 1 base and J by 3 bases, with 11 bases left in between. The CDR3 reads CSVEVTGRTDTQYF. CDR3 bases: TGCAGCGTTGAAGTCACAGGGAGGACAGATACGCAGTATTTT.

This chain uses TRBV6-1 with TRBJ2-3, with 7 bases that match TRBD2. J was trimmed by 6 bases and V by 2 bases; bases with no gene match: 14. The CDR3 extends over 17 amino acids. Germline-derived CDR1 and CDR2 are MNHNS and SASEGT. CDR3 sequence (DNA): TGTGCCAGCAGTGAACTTGTCGCGGTTCCCGGGGGGGATACGCAGTATTTT. Translating gives CASSELVAVPGGDTQYF.

V usage is TRBV7-2 and J usage is TRBJ2-3; 8 bases fit TRBD2. V trimming: 4 bases; J trimming: 8 bases; junction bases outside the gene matches: 17. This CDR3 contains 17 residues. Germline assignment: CDR1 SGHTA and CDR2 FQGNSA. CDR3 region: CASSSTGLVGSGGTQYF. The DNA for the CDR3 is TGTGCCAGCAGCTCGACGGGACTAGTAGGATCGGGGGGTACGCAGTATTTT.

V and J are TRBV28 and TRBJ2-5; D not resolved. Trimming left V 10 bases short and J 6 bases short, with 9 bases between. The germline gives CDR1 MDHEN, CDR2 SYDVKM. This CDR3 has 10 residues. The DNA of the CDR3 is TGTGCCACCTTCGGACAGACCCAGTACTTC. Encoded protein: CATFGQTQYF.

CDR3 residues: CSVVSGRSTYEQYF. For the CDR3, the DNA is TGCAGCGTTGTAAGCGGGAGGTCCACCTACGAGCAGTACTTC. The V call is TRBV29-1, the J call TRBJ2-7; 9 bases match TRBD2. J lost 2 bases, V lost 4 bases, and 6 bases had no gene match. The CDR3 contains 14 residues. Germline values: CDR1 SQVTM, CDR2 ANQGSEA.

The rearrangement joins TRBV6-6 to TRBJ2-7; D gene ambiguous. CDR3 length: 15 amino acids. Germline CDR1 MNHNY, CDR2 SVGAGI (reference sequence). Between the trimmed V and J ends, which lost 2 bases and 4 bases, there was a span of 15 bases. CDR3 nucleotide sequence: TGTGCCAGCAGTTACGGTCAAGGGAAAACATACGAGCAGTACTTC. Amino acid sequence: CASSYGQGKTYEQYF.

Comment on this clonotype: At one of its ends the junction is not consistent with the germline gene, which may arise from a read error. The chain combines TRBV5-1 with TRBJ1-2; perhaps TRBD1 as D (5 bases). The CDR3 is 14 amino acids. Germline CDR1 SGHRS, CDR2 YFSETQ. CDR3 nucleotides: TGCGCCGGCAGCCCCGGACACGCTAACTATGGCTACACCTTC. Protein: CAGSPGHANYGYTF.

This sequence joins TRBV12-3 or TRBV12-4 and TRBJ1-5; tentative D call: TRBD1 (6 bases). Trimming took off 8 bases at V and 2 bases at J, with 16 bases between the two ends. CDR3 length equals 15 residues. CDR3 nucleotide sequence: TGTGCCAGCGCGGGGGGGGGCTCGGGCAATCAGCCCCAGCATTTT. It specifies CASAGGGSGNQPQHF.

This chain joins TRBV3-1 and TRBJ1-2, with D uncertain. Germline V gives CDR1 LGHDT, CDR2 YNNKEL (reference sequence). The CDR3 contains 13 residues. Trimming removed 1 base at V and 3 bases at J, with 6 bases between. For the CDR3, the DNA is TGTGCCAGCAGCCAAGGCGTGCACTATGGCTACACCTTC. Translating it yields CASSQGVHYGYTF.

The V and J genes are TRBV3-1 and TRBJ2-5; TRBD1 matches at 8 bases. The CDR3 has 16 amino acids. Germline V CDR1 and CDR2: LGHDT, YNNKEL (reference sequence). Trimming cost V 1 base and J 1 base; bases outside gene matches: 5. CDR3 nucleotides: TGTGCCAGCAGCCAAGGAAACACAGGGGGCCAAGAGACCCAGTACTTC. It yields the protein CASSQGNTGGQETQYF.

The chain combines TRBV29-1 with TRBJ2-7; 12 bases line up with TRBD2. V was pared by 6 bases and J by 0 bases, with 9 bases of the junction left unmatched. The CDR3 sequence is 16 residues long. Germline V gives CDR1 SQVTM, CDR2 ANQGSEA. This CDR3 reads CSVAGLAGTNSYEQYF. CDR3 DNA sequence: TGCAGCGTCGCTGGACTAGCGGGAACCAACTCCTACGAGCAGTACTTC.

The rearrangement joins TRBV6-2 or TRBV6-3 to TRBJ2-2; 12 bases are a match to TRBD2. The ends lost 5 bases at V and 4 bases at J; junction bases unmatched: 2. The CDR3 contains 15 residues. Germline CDR1 and CDR2: MNHEY and SVGEGT. The CDR3 loop reads CASSGLAGITGELFF. The CDR3 region has the DNA TGTGCCAGCAGTGGACTAGCGGGAATCACCGGGGAGCTGTTTTTT.

This clonotype was recorded at least ten times. The chain carries TRBV5-1 and TRBJ2-2; D unclear. There are 13 residues in the CDR3. CDR1 and CDR2 from the germline V gene are SGHRS and YFSETQ. The V and J ends lost 0 bases and 6 bases respectively, with 6 bases between them. DNA of the CDR3: TGCGCCAGCAGCTTGGAAGGGTCCGGGGAGCTGTTTTTT. It yields the protein CASSLEGSGELFF.

This clonotype was counted many times. Given a much more abundant clone one base away, this may be a read error. The chain recombines TRBV7-2 with TRBJ2-3; D is ambiguous. Looked up from germline, CDR1 is SGHTA and CDR2 is FQGNSA. The CDR3 length is 13 residues. Between the trimmed V and J ends, which lost 5 bases and 4 bases, there was a span of 10 bases. As DNA, the CDR3 is TGTGCCAGCAGCGTCAGAAGAGCAGATACGCAGTATTTT. It encodes CASSVRRADTQYF.

The table lists this clonotype with a few counts. J is TRBJ2-7 and V is TRBV28; D may be TRBD2 (6 bases). V dropped 6 bases and J dropped 7 bases, with 13 bases sitting between them. The germline gives CDR1 MDHEN, CDR2 SYDVKM. The CDR3 runs 12 residues. The CDR3 DNA reads as TGTGCCAGCAGAAAGTCGGCGGGGGAGCAGTACTTC. It specifies CASRKSAGEQYF.